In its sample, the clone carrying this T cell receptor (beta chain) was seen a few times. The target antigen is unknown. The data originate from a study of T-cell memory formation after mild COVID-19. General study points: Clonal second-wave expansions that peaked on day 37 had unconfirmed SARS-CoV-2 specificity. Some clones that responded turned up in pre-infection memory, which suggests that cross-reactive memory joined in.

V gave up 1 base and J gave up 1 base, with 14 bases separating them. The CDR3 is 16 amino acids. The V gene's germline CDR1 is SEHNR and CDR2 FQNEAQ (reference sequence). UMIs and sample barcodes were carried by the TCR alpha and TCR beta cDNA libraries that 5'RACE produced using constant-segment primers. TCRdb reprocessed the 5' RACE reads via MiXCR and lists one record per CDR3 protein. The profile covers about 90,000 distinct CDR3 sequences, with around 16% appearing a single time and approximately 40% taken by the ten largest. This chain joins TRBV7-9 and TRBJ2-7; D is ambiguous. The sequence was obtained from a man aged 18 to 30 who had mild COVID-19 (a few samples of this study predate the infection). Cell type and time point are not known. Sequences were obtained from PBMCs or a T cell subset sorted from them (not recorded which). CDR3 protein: CASSLGFSSRSYEQYF. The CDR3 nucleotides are TGTGCCAGCAGCTTAGGTTTCAGCTCCCGTTCCTACGAGCAGTACTTC.